Presented here are 23 T cell receptor beta chains from one specimen sequenced in a study of shared clonotypes between healthy human individuals. Naive-designated CD8 cells lacked CD45RO, were positively enriched for CCR7, and omitted terminally differentiated effector memory CD45RA+ cells. Repertoires were generated with immunoSEQ multiplex PCR, while TCRdb's copy carries only in-frame clones and drops some. The data contain about 2.1 million clones, roughly 93% of them seen just once; the ten biggest clones take up around 1.7%. Sequencing was carried out using naive CD8+ T cells from PBMCs. The receptors stem from a man aged 18 to 29 in good health. Some clones in this sample may be carry-over from other donors' samples.

The V call is TRBV13, the J call TRBJ2-1; a possible D gene is TRBD1 (5 bases). Germline lookup yields CDR1 PRHDT and CDR2 FYEKMQ (reference sequence). Between the trimmed V and J ends, which lost 6 bases and 4 bases, there was a span of 16 bases. The CDR3 covers 15 residues. CDR3 DNA: TGTGCCAGCAGGGGGCCGTTGGCCCAATACAATGAGCAGTTCTTC. Its protein product is CASRGPLAQYNEQFF.

The chain has TRBV21-1 and TRBJ1-5. TRBV21-1 is given as a pseudogene. This CDR3 comprises 10 residues. CDR3 protein: CASSNQPQHF. The DNA of the CDR3 is TGTGCCAGCAGCAATCAGCCCCAGCATTTT.

The rearrangement links TRBV9 to TRBJ2-7, with 11 bases matching TRBD1. Germline-derived CDR1 and CDR2 are SGDLS and YYNGEE. V was pared by 4 bases and J by 6 bases, with 6 bases of the junction left unmatched. The CDR3 consists of 14 residues. The CDR3 is CASSPGTGGGEQYF. CDR3 nucleotide sequence: TGTGCCAGCAGCCCCGGGACAGGGGGTGGCGAGCAGTACTTC.

This clone was detected once. The chain is built from TRBV28 and TRBJ2-3; D remains ambiguous. The CDR3 consists of 15 residues. Trimming took 5 bases from V and 2 from J, leaving 14 bases between them. Germline values: CDR1 MDHEN, CDR2 SYDVKM. The CDR3 loop reads CASSLERHTTDTQYF. The CDR3, as DNA: TGTGCCAGCAGTCTCGAAAGACACACCACAGATACGCAGTATTTT.

This rearrangement joins TRBV6-1 to TRBJ2-7; D gene uncertain. Germline V gene data show CDR1 as MNHNS and CDR2 as SASEGT. This CDR3 region has 15 residues. Trimming left V 5 bases short and J 1 base short, with 15 bases between. CDR3 DNA sequence: TGTGCCAGCAGTCCCCTCAGGAGCGCGTCCTACGAGCAGTACTTC. Translation: CASSPLRSASYEQYF.

This chain uses TRBV15 with TRBJ2-7; 8 positions agree with TRBD2. J lost 7 bases, V lost 5 bases, and 13 bases had no gene match. The CDR3 is 15 residues long. Germline values: CDR1 LNHNV, CDR2 YYDKDF (reference sequence). Here the CDR3 reads CATSGAGVTGTEQYF. The CDR3 DNA reads TGTGCCACCAGCGGAGCGGGAGTTACTGGTACAGAGCAGTACTTC.

This sequence joins TRBV7-9 and TRBJ1-1; D ambiguous. Trimming took off 5 bases at V and 10 bases at J, with 20 bases between the two ends. This CDR3 has 14 residues. From germline, CDR1 is SEHNR and CDR2 FQNEAQ (reference sequence). The CDR3 loop reads CASSPKAAGTLAFF. CDR3 DNA: TGTGCCAGCAGCCCGAAGGCCGCGGGCACCCTAGCTTTCTTT. Based on the CDR3 plus reference TRBV7-9 and TRBJ1-1, the full variable domain is DTGVSQNPRHKITKRGQNVTFRCDPISEHNRLYWYRQTLGQGPEFLTYFQNEAQLEKSRLLSDRFSAERPKGSFSTLEIQRTEQGDSAMYLCASSPKAAGTLAFFGQGTRLTVV.

The chain carries TRBV6-5 and TRBJ1-2, with D possibly matching TRBD1 (5 bases). Germline V gene lookup returns CDR1 MNHEY and CDR2 SVGAGI. CDR3 size: 14 residues. V was pared by 0 bases and J by 6 bases, with 11 bases between. The CDR3 region is CASSYSEGSDGYTF. CDR3 nucleotide sequence: TGTGCCAGCAGTTACTCCGAGGGGTCGGATGGCTACACCTTC.

This chain connects TRBV19 to TRBJ2-1; 9 bases map to TRBD2. Germline lookup yields CDR1 LNHDA and CDR2 SQIVND (reference sequence). V gave up 0 bases and J gave up 4 bases; unmatched junction bases: 10. The CDR3 length is 18 residues. The CDR3 DNA sequence: TGTGCCAGTAGTATAGATCCTTCTTGGCGGGAGGGGTACAATGAGCAGTTCTTC. It encodes CASSIDPSWREGYNEQFF.

The chain employs TRBV7-8 and TRBJ2-2; D may be TRBD1 or TRBD2 (5 bases each). The CDR3 totals 14 residues. Germline assignment: CDR1 SGHVS and CDR2 FQNEAQ. Trimming left V 8 bases short and J 0 bases short, with 10 bases between. CDR3 in amino acids: CASRGRTNTGELFF. The CDR3 bases are TGTGCCAGCCGGGGACGGACGAACACCGGGGAGCTGTTTTTT.

V is TRBV5-4 and J is TRBJ2-1, with 11 bases fitting TRBD2. Unmatched junction bases numbered 4, after V lost 4 bases and J lost 4 bases. The germline V gene encodes CDR1 SGHNT and CDR2 YYREEE (reference sequence). The CDR3 has 15 residues. In DNA form, the CDR3 reads TGTGCCAGCAGCGCGGGACTAGCGGATTACAATGAGCAGTTCTTC. Amino acids: CASSAGLADYNEQFF.

V is TRBV9 and J is TRBJ2-3; 7 positions match TRBD2. The J segment lost 3 bases and the V segment lost 1 base, leaving 5 bases of the junction unmatched. The CDR3 spans 15 residues. Germline V gene sequence: CDR1 SGDLS, CDR2 YYNGEE. This CDR3 reads CASSVLSSGTDTQYF. The CDR3, as DNA: TGTGCCAGCAGCGTACTTTCTAGCGGTACAGATACGCAGTATTTT.

J is TRBJ2-7 and V is TRBV28; TRBD2 matches 7 bases. The CDR3 extends over 14 amino acids. V trimming: 10 bases; J trimming: 4 bases; junction bases outside the gene matches: 13. The germline gives CDR1 MDHEN, CDR2 SYDVKM. This chain's CDR3 is CATTGTTPGYEQYF. CDR3 DNA: TGTGCCACCACGGGGACTACCCCCGGGTACGAGCAGTACTTC.

This chain joins TRBV5-6 and TRBJ2-1; D unclear. Germline CDR1 reads SGHDT; CDR2 reads YYEEEE. V dropped 4 bases and J dropped 6 bases, with 11 bases sitting between them. This CDR3 has 13 residues. CDR3 amino acids: CASSADLGNEQFF. CDR3 nucleotide sequence: TGTGCCAGCAGCGCCGACTTGGGCAATGAGCAGTTCTTC.

Worth noting for this clone: Distinct nucleotide sequences in the sample also encode this CDR3. J is TRBJ1-1 and V is TRBV19, with D unclear. V lost 7 bases to trimming and J lost 3 bases, with 9 bases between them. From germline, CDR1 is LNHDA and CDR2 SQIVND (reference sequence). The CDR3 length is 12 residues. For the CDR3, the DNA is TGTGCCAGTACATTGGGAGACACTGAAGCTTTCTTT. It yields the protein CASTLGDTEAFF.

This rearrangement joins TRBV6-1 to TRBJ1-5; D remains unclear. The CDR3 is made up of 12 amino acids. Trimming shortened V by 2 bases and J by 12 bases, and 11 bases separated the two germline ends. CDR1 and CDR2 from the germline V gene are MNHNS and SASEGT. The CDR3 sequence is CASSELRVVQHF. For the CDR3, the DNA is TGTGCCAGCAGTGAATTGAGGGTGGTCCAGCATTTT.

This CDR3 reads CASSLFVAGETQYF. In nucleotides, the CDR3 is TGTGCCAGCAGCTTATTTGTTGCAGGGGAGACCCAGTACTTC. V is TRBV7-7 and J is TRBJ2-5; perhaps TRBD1 as D (5 bases). The CDR3 totals 14 residues. The germline V and J ends were trimmed by 2 bases and 5 bases, with 12 bases remaining between them. The V gene's germline CDR1 is SSHAT and CDR2 FNYEAQ (reference sequence). The entire variable domain, with the rest obtained from reference TRBV7-7 and TRBJ2-5, is as follows: GAGVSQSPRYKVTKRGQDVTLRCDPISSHATLYWYQQALGQGPEFLTYFNYEAQPDKSGLPSDRFSAERPEGSISTLTIQRTEQRDSAMYRCASSLFVAGETQYFGPGTRLLVL.

This sequence joins TRBV10-3 and TRBJ2-2, with 7 bases that match TRBD1. Germline CDR1 and CDR2: ENHRY and SYGVKD. The CDR3 spans 14 residues. The junction had 4 bases not matched to a gene; V was cut back by 2 bases and J by 7 bases. CDR3 nucleotides: TGTGCCATCAGTGAGGCAGGGGGAGTCGGGGAGCTGTTTTTT. The encoded protein is CAISEAGGVGELFF.

The gene calls are TRBV30 and TRBJ2-7; TRBD1 agrees at 8 bases. V shed 5 bases, J shed 6 bases, and the junction held 6 bases outside the gene matches. The CDR3 totals 12 residues. From germline, CDR1 is GTSNPN and CDR2 SVGIG (reference sequence). The chain's CDR3 is CAWGQGISEQYF. CDR3 nucleotides: TGTGCCTGGGGACAGGGAATTTCCGAGCAGTACTTC.

This chain links TRBV29-1 with TRBJ1-1; D unresolved. CDR1 and CDR2 from the germline V gene are SQVTM and ANQGSEA. Trimming took 6 bases from V and 7 from J, leaving 9 bases between them. The CDR3 has 10 amino acids. For the CDR3, the DNA is TGCAGCGTCCTCTGGGGTGAAGCTTTCTTT. Translation: CSVLWGEAFF.

The CDR3 DNA reads as TGTGCCAGCAGTAATGCGGGCGGGCATGAGCAGTTCTTC. Its protein is CASSNAGGHEQFF. J is TRBJ2-1 and V is TRBV27, with D possibly matching TRBD2 (5 bases). The germline gives CDR1 MNHEY, CDR2 SMNVEV (reference sequence). Trimming left V 5 bases short and J 8 bases short, with 13 bases between. The CDR3 is 13 amino acids.

The chain links TRBV9 to TRBJ2-1; a weak D match, TRBD1 (5 bases). This CDR3 region has 14 residues. The ends were cut back, 4 bases at V and 7 bases at J, with 15 bases in the middle. Germline V lookup: CDR1 SGDLS, CDR2 YYNGEE. CDR3 DNA: TGTGCCAGCAGCCCCAGGGTTAACGGGAATGAGCAGTTCTTC. Its translation is CASSPRVNGNEQFF.

V usage is TRBV6-5 and J usage is TRBJ2-3; 10 bases align to TRBD2. This CDR3 is built from 15 residues. CDR1 MNHEY and CDR2 SVGAGI come from the germline V gene. V shed 3 bases, J shed 5 bases, and the junction held 5 bases outside the gene matches. The CDR3 DNA is TGTGCCAGCAGTTATCTAGCGGGAGTTCTAGATACGCAGTATTTT. It codes for CASSYLAGVLDTQYF.